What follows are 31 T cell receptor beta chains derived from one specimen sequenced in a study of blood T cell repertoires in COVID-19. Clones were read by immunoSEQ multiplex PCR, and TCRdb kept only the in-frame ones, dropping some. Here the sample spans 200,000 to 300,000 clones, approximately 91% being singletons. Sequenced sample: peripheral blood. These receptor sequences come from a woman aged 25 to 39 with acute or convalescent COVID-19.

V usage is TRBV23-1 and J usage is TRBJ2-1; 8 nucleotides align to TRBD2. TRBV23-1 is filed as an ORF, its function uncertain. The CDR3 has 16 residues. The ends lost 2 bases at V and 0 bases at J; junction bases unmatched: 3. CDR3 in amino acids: CASSQRSGASYNEQFF. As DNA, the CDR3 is TGCGCCAGCAGTCAACGTAGCGGGGCCTCCTACAATGAGCAGTTCTTC.

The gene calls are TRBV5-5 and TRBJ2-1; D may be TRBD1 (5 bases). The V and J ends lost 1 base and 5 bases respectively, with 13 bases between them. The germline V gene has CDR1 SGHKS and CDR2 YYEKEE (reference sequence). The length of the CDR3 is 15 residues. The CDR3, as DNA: TGTGCCAGCAGCTTGCAACAGGCCCTAGACAATGAGCAGTTCTTC. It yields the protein CASSLQQALDNEQFF.

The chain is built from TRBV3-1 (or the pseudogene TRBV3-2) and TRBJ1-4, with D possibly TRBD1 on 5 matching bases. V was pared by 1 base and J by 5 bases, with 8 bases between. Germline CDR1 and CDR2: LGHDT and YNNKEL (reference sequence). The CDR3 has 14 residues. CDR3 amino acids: CASSQGQGNEKLFF. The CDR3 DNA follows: TGTGCCAGCAGCCAAGGGCAGGGAAATGAAAAACTGTTTTTT.

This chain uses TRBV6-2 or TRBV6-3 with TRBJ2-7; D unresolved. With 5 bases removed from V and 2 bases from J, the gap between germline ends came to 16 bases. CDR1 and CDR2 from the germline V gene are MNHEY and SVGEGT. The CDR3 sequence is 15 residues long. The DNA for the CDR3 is TGTGCCAGCAGTGCGGAGAGCCAGTCCCCCTACGAGCAGTACTTC. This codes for CASSAESQSPYEQYF.

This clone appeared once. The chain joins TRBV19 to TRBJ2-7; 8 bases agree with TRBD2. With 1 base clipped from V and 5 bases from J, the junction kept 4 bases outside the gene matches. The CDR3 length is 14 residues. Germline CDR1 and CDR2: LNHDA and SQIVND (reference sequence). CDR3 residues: CASSIGSGNDEQYF. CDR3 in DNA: TGTGCCAGTAGTATAGGTAGCGGGAACGACGAGCAGTACTTC.

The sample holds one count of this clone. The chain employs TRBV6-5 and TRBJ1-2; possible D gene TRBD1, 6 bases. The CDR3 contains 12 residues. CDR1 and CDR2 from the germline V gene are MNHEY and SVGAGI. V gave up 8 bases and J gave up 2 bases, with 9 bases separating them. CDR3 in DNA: TGTGCCAGCCGGACAGAGAACTATGGCTACACCTTC. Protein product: CASRTENYGYTF.

The CDR3 here is CASSIGGRNQPQHF. CDR3 nucleotide sequence: TGTGCCAGTAGTATAGGGGGCCGAAATCAGCCCCAGCATTTT. This rearrangement joins TRBV19 to TRBJ1-5; perhaps TRBD1 as D (5 bases). V lost 1 base, J lost 4 bases, and 8 bases lay in between. Germline CDR1 and CDR2: LNHDA and SQIVND (reference sequence). The CDR3 is 14 amino acids.

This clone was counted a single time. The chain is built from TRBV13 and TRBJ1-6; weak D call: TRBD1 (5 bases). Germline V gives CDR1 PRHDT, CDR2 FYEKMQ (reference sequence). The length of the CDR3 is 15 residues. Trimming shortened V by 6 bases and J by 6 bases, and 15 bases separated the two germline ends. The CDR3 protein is CASSFRRQINSPLHF. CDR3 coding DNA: TGTGCCAGCAGTTTTAGGCGACAGATTAATTCACCCCTCCACTTT.

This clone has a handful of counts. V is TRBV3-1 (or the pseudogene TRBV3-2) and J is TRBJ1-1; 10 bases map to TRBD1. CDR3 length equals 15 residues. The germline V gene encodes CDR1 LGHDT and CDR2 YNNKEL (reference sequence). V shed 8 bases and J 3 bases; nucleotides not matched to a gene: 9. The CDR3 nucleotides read TGTGCCAGCGCCTCGACAGGGGGCGTGGACACTGAAGCTTTCTTT. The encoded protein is CASASTGGVDTEAFF.

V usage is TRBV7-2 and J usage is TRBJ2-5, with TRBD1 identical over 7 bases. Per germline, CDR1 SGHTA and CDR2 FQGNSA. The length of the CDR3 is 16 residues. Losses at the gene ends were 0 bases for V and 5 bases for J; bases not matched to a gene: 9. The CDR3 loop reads CASSLAPTGTGETQYF. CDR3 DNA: TGTGCCAGCAGCTTAGCGCCGACAGGGACCGGGGAGACCCAGTACTTC.

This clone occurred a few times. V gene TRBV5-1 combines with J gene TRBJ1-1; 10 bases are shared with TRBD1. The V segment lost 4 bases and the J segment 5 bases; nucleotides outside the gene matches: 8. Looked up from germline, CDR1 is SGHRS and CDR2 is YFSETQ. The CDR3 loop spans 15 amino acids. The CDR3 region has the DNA TGCGCCAGCAGCGGAGACAGGGGGCGGAGTACTGAAGCTTTCTTT. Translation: CASSGDRGRSTEAFF.

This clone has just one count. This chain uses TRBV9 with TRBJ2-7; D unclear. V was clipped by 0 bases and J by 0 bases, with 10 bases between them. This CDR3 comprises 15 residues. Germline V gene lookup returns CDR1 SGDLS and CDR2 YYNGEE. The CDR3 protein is CASSVEGGPSYEQYF. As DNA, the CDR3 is TGTGCCAGCAGCGTAGAAGGCGGTCCCTCCTACGAGCAGTACTTC. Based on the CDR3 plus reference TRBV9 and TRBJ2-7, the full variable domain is DSGVTQTPKHLITATGQRVTLRCSPRSGDLSVYWYQQSLDQGLQFLIQYYNGEERAKGNILERFSAQQFPDLHSELNLSSLELGDSALYFCASSVEGGPSYEQYFGPGTRLTVT.

The CDR3 reads CASSKAGLAGVGGELFF. The CDR3 DNA sequence: TGTGCCAGCAGCAAAGCTGGACTAGCGGGAGTGGGCGGGGAGCTGTTTTTT. This chain connects TRBV9 to TRBJ2-2; TRBD2 aligns across 13 bases. CDR3 size: 17 residues. V lost 4 bases to trimming and J lost 7 bases; unmatched junction nucleotides: 10. In germline, CDR1 is SGDLS, CDR2 YYNGEE.

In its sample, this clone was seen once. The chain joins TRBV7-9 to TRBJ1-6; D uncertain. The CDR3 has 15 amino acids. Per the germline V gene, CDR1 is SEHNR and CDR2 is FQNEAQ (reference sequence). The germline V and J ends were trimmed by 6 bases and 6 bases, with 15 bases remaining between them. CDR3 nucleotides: TGTGCCAGCAGGATGTCATCAGGATTTAATTCACCCCTCCACTTT. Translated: CASRMSSGFNSPLHF.

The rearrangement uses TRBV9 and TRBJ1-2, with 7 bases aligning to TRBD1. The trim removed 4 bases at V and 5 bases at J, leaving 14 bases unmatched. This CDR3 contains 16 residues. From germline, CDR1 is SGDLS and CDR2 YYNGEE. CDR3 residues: CASSMLDREALYGYTF. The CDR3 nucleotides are TGTGCCAGCAGCATGTTAGACAGGGAGGCTTTGTATGGCTACACCTTC.

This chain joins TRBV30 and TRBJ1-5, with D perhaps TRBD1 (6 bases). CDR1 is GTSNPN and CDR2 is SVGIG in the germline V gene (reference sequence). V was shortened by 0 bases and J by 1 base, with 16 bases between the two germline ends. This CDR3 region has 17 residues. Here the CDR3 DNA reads TGTGCCTGGAGTGTACGGAAGGGGGTAGGAAGCAATCAGCCCCAGCATTTT. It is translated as CAWSVRKGVGSNQPQHF.

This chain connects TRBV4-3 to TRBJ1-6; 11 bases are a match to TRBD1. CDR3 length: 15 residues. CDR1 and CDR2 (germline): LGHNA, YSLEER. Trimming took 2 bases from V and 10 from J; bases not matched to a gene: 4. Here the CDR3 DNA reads TGCGCCAGCAGCCAACGGACAGGGGGCCAATCACCCCTCCACTTT. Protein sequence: CASSQRTGGQSPLHF.

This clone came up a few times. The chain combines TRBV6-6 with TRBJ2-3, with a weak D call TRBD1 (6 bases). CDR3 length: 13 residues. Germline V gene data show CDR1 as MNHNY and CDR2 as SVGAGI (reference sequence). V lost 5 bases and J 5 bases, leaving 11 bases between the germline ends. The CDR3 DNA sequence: TGTGCCAGCAGTAGACAGGTCGGAGATACGCAGTATTTT. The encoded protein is CASSRQVGDTQYF.

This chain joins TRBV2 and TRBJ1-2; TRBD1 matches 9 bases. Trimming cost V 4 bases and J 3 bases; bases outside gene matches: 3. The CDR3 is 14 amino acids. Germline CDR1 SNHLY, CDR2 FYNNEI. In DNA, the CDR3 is TGTGCCAGCAGTGGACAGGGGGGGGACTATGGCTACACCTTC. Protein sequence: CASSGQGGDYGYTF.

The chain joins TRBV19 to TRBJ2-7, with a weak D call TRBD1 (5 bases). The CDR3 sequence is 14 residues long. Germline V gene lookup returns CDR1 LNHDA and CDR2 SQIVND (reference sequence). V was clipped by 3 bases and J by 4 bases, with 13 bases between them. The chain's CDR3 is CASSMSQGSYEQYF. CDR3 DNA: TGTGCCAGTAGTATGTCGCAGGGCTCATACGAGCAGTACTTC.

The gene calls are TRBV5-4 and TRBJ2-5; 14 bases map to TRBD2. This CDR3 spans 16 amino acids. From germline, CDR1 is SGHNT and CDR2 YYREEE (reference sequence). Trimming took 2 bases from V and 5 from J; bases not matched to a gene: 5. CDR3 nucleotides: TGTGCCAGCAGCTTTGGGACTAGCGGGAGTCCGGAGACCCAGTACTTC. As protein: CASSFGTSGSPETQYF.

The CDR3 bases are TGTGCCAGCAGTAGGACAGGGGTGTACACTGAAGCTTTCTTT. Translated, it gives CASSRTGVYTEAFF. The V gene is TRBV6-5, the J gene TRBJ1-1, with 9 nucleotides matching TRBD1. J lost 3 bases, V lost 5 bases, and 4 bases had no gene match. The V gene's germline CDR1 is MNHEY and CDR2 SVGAGI. This CDR3 comprises 14 residues.

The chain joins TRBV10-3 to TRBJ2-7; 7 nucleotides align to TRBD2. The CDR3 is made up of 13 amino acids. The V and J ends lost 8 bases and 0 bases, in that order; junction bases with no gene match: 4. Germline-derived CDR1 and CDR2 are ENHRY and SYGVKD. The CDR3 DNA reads TGTGCCATCGGAGCTAGCGGCTCCTACGAGCAGTACTTC. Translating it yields CAIGASGSYEQYF.

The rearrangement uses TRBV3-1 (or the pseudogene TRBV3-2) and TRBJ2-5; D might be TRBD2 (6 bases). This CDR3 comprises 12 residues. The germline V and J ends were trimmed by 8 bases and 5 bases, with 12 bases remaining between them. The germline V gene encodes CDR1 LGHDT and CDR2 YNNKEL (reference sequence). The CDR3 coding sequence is TGTGCCAGCGCGGGATCGAGGGAGACCCAGTACTTC. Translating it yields CASAGSRETQYF.

CDR3 in DNA: TGTGCCAGCAGCCCATACAGGGACGGCTACACCTTC. Its protein is CASSPYRDGYTF. The V call is TRBV7-2, the J call TRBJ1-2; TRBD1 is a possible D gene (6 bases). Trimming pared 5 bases from V and 8 bases from J, leaving 12 bases between. The CDR3 sequence is 12 residues long. Per germline, CDR1 SGHTA and CDR2 FQGNSA.

The DNA for the CDR3 is TGCAGCGTTGGGTCCCAGGGGGTCGGCCAGTCGGCCGGCCAGTACTTC. Its protein product is CSVGSQGVGQSAGQYF. The chain is built from TRBV29-1 and TRBJ2-5; 7 positions agree with TRBD1. Germline assignment: CDR1 SQVTM and CDR2 ANQGSEA. This CDR3 region has 16 residues. The V gene end was trimmed by 4 bases and the J gene end by 10 bases; junction bases not matched to a gene: 21.

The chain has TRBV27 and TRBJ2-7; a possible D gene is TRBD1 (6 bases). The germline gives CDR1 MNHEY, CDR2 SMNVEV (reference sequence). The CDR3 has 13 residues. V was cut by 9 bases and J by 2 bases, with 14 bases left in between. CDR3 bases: TGTGCCAGTAAAAGGGACACGACCTACGAGCAGTACTTC. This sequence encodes CASKRDTTYEQYF.

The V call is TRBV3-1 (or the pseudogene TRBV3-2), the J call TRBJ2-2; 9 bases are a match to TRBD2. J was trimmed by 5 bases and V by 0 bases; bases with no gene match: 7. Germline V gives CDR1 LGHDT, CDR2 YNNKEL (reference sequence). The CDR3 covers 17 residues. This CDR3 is CASSQESREGWTGELFF. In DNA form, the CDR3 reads TGTGCCAGCAGCCAAGAGTCGCGGGAGGGGTGGACCGGGGAGCTGTTTTTT.

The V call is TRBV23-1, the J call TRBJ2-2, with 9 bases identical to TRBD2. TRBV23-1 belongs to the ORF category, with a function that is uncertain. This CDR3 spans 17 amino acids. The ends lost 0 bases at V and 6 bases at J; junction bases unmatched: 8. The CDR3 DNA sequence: TGCGCCAGCAGTCAATCCCCGGTAGCGGGAGTAGCCGGGGAGCTGTTTTTT. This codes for CASSQSPVAGVAGELFF.

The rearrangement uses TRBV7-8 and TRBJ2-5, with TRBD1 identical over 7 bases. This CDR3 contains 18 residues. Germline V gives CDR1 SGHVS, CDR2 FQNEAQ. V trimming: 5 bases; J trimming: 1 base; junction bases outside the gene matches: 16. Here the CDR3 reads CASSHVVSGTAIQETQYF. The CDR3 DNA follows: TGTGCCAGCAGCCACGTTGTATCCGGGACAGCGATCCAAGAGACCCAGTACTTC.

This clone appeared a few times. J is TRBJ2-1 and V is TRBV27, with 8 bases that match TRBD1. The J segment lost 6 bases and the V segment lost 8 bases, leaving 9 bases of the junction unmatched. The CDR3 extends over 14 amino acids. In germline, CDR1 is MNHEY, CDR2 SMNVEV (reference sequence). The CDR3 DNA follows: TGTGCCAGCCGCCCCTGGACAGGGCTCAATGAGCAGTTCTTC. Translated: CASRPWTGLNEQFF.